The clone carrying this TCR beta chain was seen ten or more times. What it recognizes is unknown. J gave up 7 bases and V 5 bases, and 8 bases lay outside the gene matches. There are 15 residues in the CDR3. CDR1 is SGHVS, CDR2 FQNEAQ, per germline. This record belongs to a study of T cells in Graves' hyperthyroidism and ophthalmopathy. Across the whole study: Once the initial diagnosis was made, peripheral blood was obtained before any treatment.

The CDR3 regions of TCR beta were amplified from RNA transcripts. The HTBI set primed first-round TCR CDR3 RT-PCR. Each CDR3 protein is one row after TCRdb ran MiXCR on the multiplex PCR reads. The sample has about 400,000 distinct CDR3 sequences; approximately 13% are singletons. Study results and limitations: Ophthalmopathy, as predicted by the model, came a median roughly 6.5 months after the prediction.

The source is a woman under 30 with Graves' hyperthyroidism. This sequence joins TRBV7-8 and TRBJ2-1, with TRBD2 identical over 10 bases. The specimen was blood. CDR3 DNA: TGTGCCAGCAGCACCCTAGCGGGGGATGGGAATGAGCAGTTCTTC. Encoded protein: CASSTLAGDGNEQFF.